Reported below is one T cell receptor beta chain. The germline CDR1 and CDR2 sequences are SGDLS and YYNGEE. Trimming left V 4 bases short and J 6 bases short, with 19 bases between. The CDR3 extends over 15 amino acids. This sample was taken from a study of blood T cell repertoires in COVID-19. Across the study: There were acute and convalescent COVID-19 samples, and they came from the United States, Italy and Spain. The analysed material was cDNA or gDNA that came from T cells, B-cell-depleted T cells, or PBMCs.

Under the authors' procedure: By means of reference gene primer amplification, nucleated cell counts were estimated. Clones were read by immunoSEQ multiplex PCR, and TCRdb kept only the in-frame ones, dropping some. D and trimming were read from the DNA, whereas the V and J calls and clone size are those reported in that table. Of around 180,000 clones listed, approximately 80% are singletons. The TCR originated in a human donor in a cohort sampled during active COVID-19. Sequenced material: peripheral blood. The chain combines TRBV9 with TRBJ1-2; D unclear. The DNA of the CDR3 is TGTGCCAGCAGCTCAACGCCTCGGGAAGGGAATGGCTACACCTTC. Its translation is CASSSTPREGNGYTF.